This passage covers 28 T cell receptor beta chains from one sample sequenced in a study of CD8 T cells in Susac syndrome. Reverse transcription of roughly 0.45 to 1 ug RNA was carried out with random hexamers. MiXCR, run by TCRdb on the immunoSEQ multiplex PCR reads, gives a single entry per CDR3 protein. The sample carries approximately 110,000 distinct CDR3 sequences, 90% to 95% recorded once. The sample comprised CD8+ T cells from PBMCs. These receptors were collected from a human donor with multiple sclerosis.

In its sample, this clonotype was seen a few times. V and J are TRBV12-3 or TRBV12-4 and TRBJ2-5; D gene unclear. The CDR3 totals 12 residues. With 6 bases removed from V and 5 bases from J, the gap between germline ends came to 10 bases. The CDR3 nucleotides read TGTGCCAGCAGCGGATTAGGGGAGACCCAGTACTTC. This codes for CASSGLGETQYF.

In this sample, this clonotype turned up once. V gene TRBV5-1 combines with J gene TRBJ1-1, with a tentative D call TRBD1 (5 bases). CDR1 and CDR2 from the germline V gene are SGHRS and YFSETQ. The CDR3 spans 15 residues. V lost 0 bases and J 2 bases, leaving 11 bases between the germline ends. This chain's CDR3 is CASSLAGTLNTEAFF. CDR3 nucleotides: TGCGCCAGCAGCTTGGCGGGGACCCTAAACACTGAAGCTTTCTTT.

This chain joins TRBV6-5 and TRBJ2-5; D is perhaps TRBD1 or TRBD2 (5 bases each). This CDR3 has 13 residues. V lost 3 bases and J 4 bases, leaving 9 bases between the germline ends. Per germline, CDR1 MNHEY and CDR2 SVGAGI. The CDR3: CASSYYGGETQYF. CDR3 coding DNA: TGTGCCAGCAGTTATTATGGGGGAGAGACCCAGTACTTC.

The CDR3 here is CASGLETGGRDGYTF. CDR3 in DNA: TGTGCTAGTGGTTTGGAGACAGGGGGAAGGGATGGCTACACCTTC. The chain recombines TRBV12-5 with TRBJ1-2; 9 nucleotides align to TRBD1. Looked up from germline, CDR1 is LGHNT and CDR2 is FRNRAP. V shed 1 base, J shed 6 bases, and the junction held 6 bases outside the gene matches. This CDR3 has 15 residues.

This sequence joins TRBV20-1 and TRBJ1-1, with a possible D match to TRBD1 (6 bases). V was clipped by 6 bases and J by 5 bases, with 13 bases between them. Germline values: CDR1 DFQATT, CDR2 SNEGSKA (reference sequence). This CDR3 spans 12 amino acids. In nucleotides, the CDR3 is TGCAGTGCGAGCCAGGGGAGGACTGAAGCTTTCTTT. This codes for CSASQGRTEAFF.

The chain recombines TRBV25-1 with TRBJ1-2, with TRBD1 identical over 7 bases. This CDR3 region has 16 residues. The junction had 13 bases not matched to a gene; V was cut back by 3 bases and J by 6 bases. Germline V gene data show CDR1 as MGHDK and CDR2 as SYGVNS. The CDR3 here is CASSDPQLDRVHGYTF. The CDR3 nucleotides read TGTGCCAGCAGTGATCCCCAACTCGACAGGGTCCATGGCTACACCTTC.

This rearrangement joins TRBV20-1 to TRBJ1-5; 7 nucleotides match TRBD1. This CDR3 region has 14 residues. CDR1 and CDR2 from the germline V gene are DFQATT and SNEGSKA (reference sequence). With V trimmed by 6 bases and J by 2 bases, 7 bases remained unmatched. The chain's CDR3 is CSANDREGNQPQHF. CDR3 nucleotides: TGCAGTGCAAACGACAGGGAGGGCAATCAGCCCCAGCATTTT.

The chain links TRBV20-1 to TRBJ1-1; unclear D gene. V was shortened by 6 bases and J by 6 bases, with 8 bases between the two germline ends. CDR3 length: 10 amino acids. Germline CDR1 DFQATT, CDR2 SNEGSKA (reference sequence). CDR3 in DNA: TGCAGTGCCCCAGTCCCTGAAGCTTTCTTT. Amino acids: CSAPVPEAFF.

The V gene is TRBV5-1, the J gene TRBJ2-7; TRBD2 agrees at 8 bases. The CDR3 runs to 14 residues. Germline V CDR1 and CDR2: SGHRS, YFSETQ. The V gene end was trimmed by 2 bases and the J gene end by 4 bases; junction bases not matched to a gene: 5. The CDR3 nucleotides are TGCGCCAGCAGCTTCGAGCGCGGGGGGTACGAGCAGTACTTC. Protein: CASSFERGGYEQYF. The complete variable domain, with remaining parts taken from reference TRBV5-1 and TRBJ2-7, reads KAGVTQTPRYLIKTRGQQVTLSCSPISGHRSVSWYQQTPGQGLQFLFEYFSETQRNKGNFPGRFSGRQFSNSRSEMNVSTLELGDSALYLCASSFERGGYEQYFGPGTRLTVT.

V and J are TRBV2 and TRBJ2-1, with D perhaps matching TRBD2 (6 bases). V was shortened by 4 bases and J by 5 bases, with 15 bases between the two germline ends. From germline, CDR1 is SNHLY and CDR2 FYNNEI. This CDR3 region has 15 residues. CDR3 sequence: CASSVWGVGNNEQFF. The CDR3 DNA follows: TGTGCCAGCAGTGTGTGGGGGGTCGGGAACAATGAGCAGTTCTTC.

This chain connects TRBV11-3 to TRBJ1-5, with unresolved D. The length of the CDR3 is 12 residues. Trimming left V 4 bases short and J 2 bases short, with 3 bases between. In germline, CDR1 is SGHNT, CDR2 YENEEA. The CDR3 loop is CASSSRNQPQHF. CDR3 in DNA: TGTGCCAGCAGCTCCCGCAATCAGCCCCAGCATTTT.

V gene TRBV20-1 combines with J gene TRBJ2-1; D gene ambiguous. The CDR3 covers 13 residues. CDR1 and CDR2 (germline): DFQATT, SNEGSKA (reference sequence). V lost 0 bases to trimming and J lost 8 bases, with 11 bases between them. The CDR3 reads CSAREPWMDEQFF. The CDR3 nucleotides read TGCAGTGCTAGAGAACCCTGGATGGATGAGCAGTTCTTC.

The CDR3 loop is CASSPGEKTQYF. In nucleotides, the CDR3 is TGTGCCAGCAGCCCCGGGGAAAAGACCCAGTACTTC. The rearrangement uses TRBV7-9 and TRBJ2-5; a weak D match, TRBD2 (5 bases). This CDR3 comprises 12 residues. Trimming took off 5 bases at V and 6 bases at J, with 10 bases between the two ends. CDR1 and CDR2 (germline): SEHNR, FQNEAQ (reference sequence). Filled out from reference TRBV7-9 and TRBJ2-5, the complete variable domain reads DTGVSQNPRHKITKRGQNVTFRCDPISEHNRLYWYRQTLGQGPEFLTYFQNEAQLEKSRLLSDRFSAERPKGSFSTLEIQRTEQGDSAMYLCASSPGEKTQYFGPGTRLLVL.

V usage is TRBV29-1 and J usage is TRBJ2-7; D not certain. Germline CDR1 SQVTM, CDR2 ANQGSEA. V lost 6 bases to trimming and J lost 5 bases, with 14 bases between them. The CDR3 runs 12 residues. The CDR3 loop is CSVVSLGNEQYF. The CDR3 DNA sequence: TGCAGCGTCGTAAGTCTGGGAAACGAGCAGTACTTC.

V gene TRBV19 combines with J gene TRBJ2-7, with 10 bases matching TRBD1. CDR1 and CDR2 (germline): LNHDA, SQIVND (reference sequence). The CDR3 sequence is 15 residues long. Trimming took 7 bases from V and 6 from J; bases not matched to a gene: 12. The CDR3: CASIRRDRGPGEQYV. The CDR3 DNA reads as TGTGCCAGTATCCGCCGGGACAGGGGACCTGGCGAGCAGTACGTC.

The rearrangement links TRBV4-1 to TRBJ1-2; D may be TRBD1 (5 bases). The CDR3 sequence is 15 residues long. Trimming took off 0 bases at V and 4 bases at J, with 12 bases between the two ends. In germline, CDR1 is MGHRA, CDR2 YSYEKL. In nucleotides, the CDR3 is TGCGCCAGCAGCCAAGATTCAGGGAGCCTCTATGGCTACACCTTC. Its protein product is CASSQDSGSLYGYTF.

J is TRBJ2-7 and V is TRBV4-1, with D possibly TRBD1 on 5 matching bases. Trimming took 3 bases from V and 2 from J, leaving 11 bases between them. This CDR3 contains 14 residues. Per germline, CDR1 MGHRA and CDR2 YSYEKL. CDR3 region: CASSQSPGTYEQYF. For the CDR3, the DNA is TGCGCCAGCAGCCAGTCGCCAGGGACCTACGAGCAGTACTTC.

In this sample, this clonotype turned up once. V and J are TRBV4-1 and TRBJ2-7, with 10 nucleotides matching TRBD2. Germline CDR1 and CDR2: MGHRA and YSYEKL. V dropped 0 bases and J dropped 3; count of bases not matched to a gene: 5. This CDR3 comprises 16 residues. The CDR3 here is CASSQDELAGRYEQYV. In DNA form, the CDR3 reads TGCGCCAGCAGCCAAGATGAACTAGCGGGACGCTACGAGCAGTACGTC.

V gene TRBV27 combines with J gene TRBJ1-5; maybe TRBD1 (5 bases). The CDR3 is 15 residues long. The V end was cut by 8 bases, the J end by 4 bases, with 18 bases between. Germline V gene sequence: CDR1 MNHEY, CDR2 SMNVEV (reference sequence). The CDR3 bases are TGTGCCAGCGGTCGGGACCGGTGGGCGAATCAGCCCCAGCATTTT. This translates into CASGRDRWANQPQHF.

CDR3 nucleotide sequence: TGTGCCAGCAGCCCCGGACGGACTAGCACAGATACGCAGTATTTT. As protein: CASSPGRTSTDTQYF. The gene calls are TRBV12-3 or TRBV12-4 and TRBJ2-3; D possibly corresponds to TRBD2 (5 bases). This CDR3 contains 15 residues. Deletions cut 6 bases from V and 0 bases from J, with 13 bases between.

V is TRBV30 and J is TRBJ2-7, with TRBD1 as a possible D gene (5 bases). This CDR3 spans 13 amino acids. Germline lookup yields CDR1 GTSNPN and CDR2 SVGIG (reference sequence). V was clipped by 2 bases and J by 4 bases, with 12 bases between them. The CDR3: CAWSSGQGYEQYV. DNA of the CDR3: TGTGCCTGGAGTTCCGGACAAGGATACGAGCAGTACGTC.

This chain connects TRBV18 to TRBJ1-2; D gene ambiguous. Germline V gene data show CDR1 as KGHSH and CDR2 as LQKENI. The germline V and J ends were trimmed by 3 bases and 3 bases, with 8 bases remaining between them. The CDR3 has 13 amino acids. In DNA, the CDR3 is TGTGCCAGCTCACCTGCAGGACACTATGGCTACACCTTC. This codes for CASSPAGHYGYTF.

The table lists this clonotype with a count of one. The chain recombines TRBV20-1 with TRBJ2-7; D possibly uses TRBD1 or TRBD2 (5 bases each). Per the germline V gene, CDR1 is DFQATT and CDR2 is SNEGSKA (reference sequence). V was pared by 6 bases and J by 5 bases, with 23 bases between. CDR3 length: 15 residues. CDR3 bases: TGCAGTGCCCCTCGTCTTGGTTCCGGGGACCACGAGCAGTACTTC. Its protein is CSAPRLGSGDHEQYF.

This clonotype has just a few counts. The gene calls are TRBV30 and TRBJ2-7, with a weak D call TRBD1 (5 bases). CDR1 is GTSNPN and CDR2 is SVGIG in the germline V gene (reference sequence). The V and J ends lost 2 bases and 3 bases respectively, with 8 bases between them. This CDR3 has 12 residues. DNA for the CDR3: TGTGCCTGGAGTAAGGACAACTACGAGCAGTACGTC. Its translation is CAWSKDNYEQYV.

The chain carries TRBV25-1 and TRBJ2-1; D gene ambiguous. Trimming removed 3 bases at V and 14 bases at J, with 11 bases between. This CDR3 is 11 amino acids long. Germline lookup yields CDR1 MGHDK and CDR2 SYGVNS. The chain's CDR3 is CASSDTGVKFF. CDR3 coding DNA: TGTGCCAGCAGTGATACGGGTGTAAAGTTCTTC.

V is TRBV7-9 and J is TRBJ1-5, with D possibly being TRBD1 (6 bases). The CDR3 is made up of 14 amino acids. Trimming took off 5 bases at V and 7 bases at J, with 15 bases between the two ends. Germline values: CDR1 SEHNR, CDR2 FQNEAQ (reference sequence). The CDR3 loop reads CASSPWDIRQPQHF. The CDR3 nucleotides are TGTGCCAGCAGCCCGTGGGACATCAGGCAGCCCCAGCATTTT.

The CDR3 protein is CASSRQGRRTEAFF. DNA for the CDR3: TGTGCCAGCAGCCGACAGGGAAGACGGACTGAAGCTTTCTTT. The J gene is TRBJ1-1, the V gene TRBV28; 7 bases match TRBD1. The CDR3 is 14 amino acids. The V gene end was trimmed by 6 bases and the J gene end by 5 bases; junction bases not matched to a gene: 9. The germline V gene has CDR1 MDHEN and CDR2 SYDVKM.

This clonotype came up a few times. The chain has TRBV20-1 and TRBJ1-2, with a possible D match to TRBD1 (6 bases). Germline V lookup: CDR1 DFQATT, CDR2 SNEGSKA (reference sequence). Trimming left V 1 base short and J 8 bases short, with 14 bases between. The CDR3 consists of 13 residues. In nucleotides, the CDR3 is TGCAGTGCTAGAGGCCCGGGGGCAGAGGGCTACACCTTC. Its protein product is CSARGPGAEGYTF.